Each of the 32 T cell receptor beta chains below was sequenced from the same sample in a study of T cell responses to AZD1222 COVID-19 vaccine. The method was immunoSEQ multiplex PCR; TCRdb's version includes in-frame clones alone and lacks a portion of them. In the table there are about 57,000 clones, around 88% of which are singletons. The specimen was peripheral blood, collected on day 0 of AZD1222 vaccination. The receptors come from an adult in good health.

The CDR3 DNA is TGCGCCAGCAGTGACACCTACGAGCAGTACTTC. Translating it yields CASSDTYEQYF. This sequence joins TRBV10-1 and TRBJ2-7, with D unclear. The CDR3 contains 11 residues. Germline V gene data show CDR1 as WNHNN and CDR2 as SYGVQD (reference sequence). Trimming removed 3 bases from V and 2 bases from J, with 2 bases in between.

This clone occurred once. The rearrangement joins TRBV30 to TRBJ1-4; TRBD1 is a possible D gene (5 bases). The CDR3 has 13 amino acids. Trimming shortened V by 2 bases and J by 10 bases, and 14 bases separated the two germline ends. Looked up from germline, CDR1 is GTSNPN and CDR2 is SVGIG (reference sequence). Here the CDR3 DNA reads TGTGCCTGGAGTACGACTCGGGGGGGAAAACTGTTTTTT. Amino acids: CAWSTTRGGKLFF.

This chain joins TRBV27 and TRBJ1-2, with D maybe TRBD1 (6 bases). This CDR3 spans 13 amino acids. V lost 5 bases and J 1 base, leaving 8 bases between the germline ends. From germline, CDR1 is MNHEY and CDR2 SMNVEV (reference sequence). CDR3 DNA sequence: TGTGCCAGCAGTGAGGACAGTAACTATGGCTACACCTTC. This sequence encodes CASSEDSNYGYTF.

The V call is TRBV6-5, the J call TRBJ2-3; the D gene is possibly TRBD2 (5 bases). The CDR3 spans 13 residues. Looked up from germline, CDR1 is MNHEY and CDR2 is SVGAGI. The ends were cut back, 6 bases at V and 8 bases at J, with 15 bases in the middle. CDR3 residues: CASSALHGSTQYF. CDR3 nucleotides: TGTGCCAGCAGCGCCCTCCATGGGAGTACGCAGTATTTT.

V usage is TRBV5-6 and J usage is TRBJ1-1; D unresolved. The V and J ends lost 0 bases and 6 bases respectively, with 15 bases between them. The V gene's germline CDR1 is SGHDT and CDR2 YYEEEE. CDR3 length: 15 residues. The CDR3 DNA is TGTGCCAGCAGCTTGGTCGGGGAGGCTTTCTCTGAAGCTTTCTTT. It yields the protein CASSLVGEAFSEAFF.

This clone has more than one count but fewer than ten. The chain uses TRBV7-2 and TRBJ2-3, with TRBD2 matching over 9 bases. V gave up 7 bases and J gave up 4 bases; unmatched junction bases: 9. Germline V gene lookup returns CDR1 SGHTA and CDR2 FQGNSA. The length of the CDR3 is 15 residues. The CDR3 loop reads CASTPFAGGSDTQYF. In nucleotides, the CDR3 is TGTGCCAGCACTCCCTTTGCGGGAGGGTCAGATACGCAGTATTTT.

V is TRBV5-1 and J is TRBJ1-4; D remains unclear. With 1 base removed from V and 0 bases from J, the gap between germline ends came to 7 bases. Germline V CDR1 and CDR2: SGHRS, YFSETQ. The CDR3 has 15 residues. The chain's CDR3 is CASSLTQPTNEKLFF. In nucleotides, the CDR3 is TGCGCCAGCAGCTTGACGCAGCCAACTAATGAAAAACTGTTTTTT.

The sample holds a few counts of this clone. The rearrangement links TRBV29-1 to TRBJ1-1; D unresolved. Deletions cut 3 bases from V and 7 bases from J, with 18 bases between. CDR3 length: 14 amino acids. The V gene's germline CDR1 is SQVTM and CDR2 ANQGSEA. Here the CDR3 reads CSVDRQGFEDEAFF. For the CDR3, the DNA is TGCAGCGTTGACAGACAAGGGTTTGAGGATGAAGCTTTCTTT.

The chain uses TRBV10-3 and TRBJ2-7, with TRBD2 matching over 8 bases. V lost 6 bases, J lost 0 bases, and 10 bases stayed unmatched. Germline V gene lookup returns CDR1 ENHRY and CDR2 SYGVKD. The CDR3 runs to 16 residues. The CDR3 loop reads CAISGGASGSSYEQYF. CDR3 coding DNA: TGTGCCATCAGCGGGGGGGCTAGCGGCAGCTCCTACGAGCAGTACTTC.

In DNA form, the CDR3 reads TGTGCCAGCAGTGATGGGGGGAGGGGCTATGGCTACACCTTC. Protein: CASSDGGRGYGYTF. The chain uses TRBV28 and TRBJ1-2; maybe TRBD1 (5 bases). The CDR3 totals 14 residues. From germline, CDR1 is MDHEN and CDR2 SYDVKM. V was clipped by 5 bases and J by 4 bases, with 14 bases between them.

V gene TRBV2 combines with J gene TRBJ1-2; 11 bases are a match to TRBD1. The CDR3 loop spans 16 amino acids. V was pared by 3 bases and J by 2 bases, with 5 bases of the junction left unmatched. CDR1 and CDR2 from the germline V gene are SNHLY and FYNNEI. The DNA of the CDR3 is TGTGCCAGCAGTGATCGGGGGACAGGGGGGAACTATGGCTACACCTTC. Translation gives CASSDRGTGGNYGYTF.

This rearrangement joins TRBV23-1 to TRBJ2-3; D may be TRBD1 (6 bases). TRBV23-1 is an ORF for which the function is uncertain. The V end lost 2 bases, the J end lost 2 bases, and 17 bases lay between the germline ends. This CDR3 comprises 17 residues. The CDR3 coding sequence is TGCGCCAGCAGTCAAACAGGGCACCGAAGGATCACAGATACGCAGTATTTT. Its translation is CASSQTGHRRITDTQYF.

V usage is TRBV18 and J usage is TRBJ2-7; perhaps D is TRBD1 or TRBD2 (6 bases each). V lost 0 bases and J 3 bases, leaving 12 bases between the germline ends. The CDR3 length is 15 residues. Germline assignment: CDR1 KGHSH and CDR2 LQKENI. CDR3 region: CASSPPSRGDYEQYF. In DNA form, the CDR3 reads TGTGCCAGCTCACCACCTAGTAGGGGGGACTACGAGCAGTACTTC.

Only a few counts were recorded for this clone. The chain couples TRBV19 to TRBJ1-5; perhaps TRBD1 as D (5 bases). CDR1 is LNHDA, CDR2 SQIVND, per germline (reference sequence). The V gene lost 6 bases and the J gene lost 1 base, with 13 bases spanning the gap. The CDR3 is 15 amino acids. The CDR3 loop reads CASSTNQGSNQPQHF. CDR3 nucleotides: TGTGCCAGTAGCACCAATCAGGGAAGCAATCAGCCCCAGCATTTT.

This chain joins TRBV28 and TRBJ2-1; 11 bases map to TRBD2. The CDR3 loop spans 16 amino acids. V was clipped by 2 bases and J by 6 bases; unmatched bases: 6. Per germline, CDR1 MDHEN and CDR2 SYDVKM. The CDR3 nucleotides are TGTGCCAGCAGTTTAATTACTAGCGGGAGTTTCAATGAGCAGTTCTTC. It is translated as CASSLITSGSFNEQFF.

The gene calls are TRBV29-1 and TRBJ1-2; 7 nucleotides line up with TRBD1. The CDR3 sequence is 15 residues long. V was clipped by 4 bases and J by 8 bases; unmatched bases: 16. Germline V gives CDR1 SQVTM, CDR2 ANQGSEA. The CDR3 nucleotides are TGCAGCGTTGGAGGGGCTTCGGACAGGCCGCGGGGCTACACCTTC. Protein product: CSVGGASDRPRGYTF.

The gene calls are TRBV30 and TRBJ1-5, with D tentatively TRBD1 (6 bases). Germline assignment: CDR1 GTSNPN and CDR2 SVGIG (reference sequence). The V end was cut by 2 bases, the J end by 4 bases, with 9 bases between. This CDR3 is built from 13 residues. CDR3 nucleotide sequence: TGTGCCTGGAGTAAGGGGGAAAATCAGCCCCAGCATTTT. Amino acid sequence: CAWSKGENQPQHF.

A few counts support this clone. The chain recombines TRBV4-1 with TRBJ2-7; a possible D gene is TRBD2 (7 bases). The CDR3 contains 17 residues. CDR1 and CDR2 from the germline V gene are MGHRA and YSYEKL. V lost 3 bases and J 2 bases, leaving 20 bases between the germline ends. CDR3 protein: CASSHPTGRGTTYEQYF. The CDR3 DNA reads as TGCGCCAGCAGCCACCCTACAGGGAGGGGGACAACCTACGAGCAGTACTTC.

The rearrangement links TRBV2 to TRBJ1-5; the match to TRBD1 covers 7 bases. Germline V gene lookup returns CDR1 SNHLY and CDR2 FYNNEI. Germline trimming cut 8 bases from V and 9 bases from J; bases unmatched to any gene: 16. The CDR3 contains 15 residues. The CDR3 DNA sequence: TGTGCCAGCTCTCCGGAACCACAGGGGACTGGGCCCCAGCATTTT. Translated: CASSPEPQGTGPQHF.

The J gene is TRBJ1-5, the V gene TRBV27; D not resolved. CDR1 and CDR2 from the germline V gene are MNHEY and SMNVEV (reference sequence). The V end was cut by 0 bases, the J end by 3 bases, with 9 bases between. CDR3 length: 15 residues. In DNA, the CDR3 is TGTGCCAGCAGTTTATCCGGGGAGAACAATCAGCCCCAGCATTTT. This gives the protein CASSLSGENNQPQHF.

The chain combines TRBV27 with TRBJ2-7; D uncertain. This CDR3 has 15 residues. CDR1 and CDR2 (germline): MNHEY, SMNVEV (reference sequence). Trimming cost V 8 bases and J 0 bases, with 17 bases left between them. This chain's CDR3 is CASADAKGSSYEQYF. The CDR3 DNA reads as TGTGCCAGCGCCGACGCCAAGGGAAGCTCCTACGAGCAGTACTTC.

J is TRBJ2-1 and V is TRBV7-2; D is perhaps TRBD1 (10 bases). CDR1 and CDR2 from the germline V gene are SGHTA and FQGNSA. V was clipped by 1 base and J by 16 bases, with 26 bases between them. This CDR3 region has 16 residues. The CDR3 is CASSLVAGGGTGENFF. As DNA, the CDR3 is TGTGCCAGCAGCTTAGTTGCGGGAGGGGGGACAGGGGAGAATTTCTTC.

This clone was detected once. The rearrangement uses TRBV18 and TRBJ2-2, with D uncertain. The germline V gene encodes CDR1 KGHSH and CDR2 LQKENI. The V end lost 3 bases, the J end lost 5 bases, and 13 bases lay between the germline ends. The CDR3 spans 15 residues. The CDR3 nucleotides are TGTGCCAGCTCACCGTCGGCTGCCGGGACCGGGGAGCTGTTTTTT. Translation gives CASSPSAAGTGELFF.

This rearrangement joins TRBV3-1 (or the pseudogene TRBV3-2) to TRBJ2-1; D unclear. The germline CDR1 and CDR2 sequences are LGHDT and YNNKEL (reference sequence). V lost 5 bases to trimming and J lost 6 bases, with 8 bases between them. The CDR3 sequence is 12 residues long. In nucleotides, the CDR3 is TGTGCCAGCAGCTTAACAGCCAATGAGCAGTTCTTC. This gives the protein CASSLTANEQFF.

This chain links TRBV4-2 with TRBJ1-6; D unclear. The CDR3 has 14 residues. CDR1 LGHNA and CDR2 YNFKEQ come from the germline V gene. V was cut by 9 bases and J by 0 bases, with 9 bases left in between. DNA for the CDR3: TGTGCCAGTAAACAGAGCTCCTATAATTCACCCCTCCACTTT. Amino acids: CASKQSSYNSPLHF.

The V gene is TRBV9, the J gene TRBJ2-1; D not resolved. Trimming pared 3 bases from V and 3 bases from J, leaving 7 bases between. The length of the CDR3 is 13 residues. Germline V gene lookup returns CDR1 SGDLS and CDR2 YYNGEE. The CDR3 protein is CASSDNNYNEQFF. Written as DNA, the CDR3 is TGTGCCAGCAGCGACAATAACTACAATGAGCAGTTCTTC.

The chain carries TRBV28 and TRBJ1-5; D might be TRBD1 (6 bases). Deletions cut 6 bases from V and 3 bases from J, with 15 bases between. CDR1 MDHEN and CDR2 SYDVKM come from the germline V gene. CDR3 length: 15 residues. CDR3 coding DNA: TGTGCCAGCAGCCCCGGACAGTTATACAATCAGCCCCAGCATTTT. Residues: CASSPGQLYNQPQHF.

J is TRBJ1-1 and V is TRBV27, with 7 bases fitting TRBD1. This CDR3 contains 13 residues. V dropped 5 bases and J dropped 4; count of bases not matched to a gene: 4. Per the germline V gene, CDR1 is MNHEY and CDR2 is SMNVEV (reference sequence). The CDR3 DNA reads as TGTGCCAGCAGTATTAACAGGGGCACTGAAGCTTTCTTT. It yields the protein CASSINRGTEAFF.

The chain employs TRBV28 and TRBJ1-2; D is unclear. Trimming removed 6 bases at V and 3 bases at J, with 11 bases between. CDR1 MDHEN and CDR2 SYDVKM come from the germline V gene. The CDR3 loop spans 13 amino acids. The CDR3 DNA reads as TGTGCCAGCAGAGAGGCGGTGGACTATGGCTACACCTTC. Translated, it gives CASREAVDYGYTF.

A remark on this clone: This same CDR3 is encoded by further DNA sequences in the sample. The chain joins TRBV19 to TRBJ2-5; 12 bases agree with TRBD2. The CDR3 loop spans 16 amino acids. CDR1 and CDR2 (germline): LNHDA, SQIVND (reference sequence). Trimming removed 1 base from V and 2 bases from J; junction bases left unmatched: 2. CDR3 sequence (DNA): TGTGCCAGTAGTATAGGAGGACTAGCGGGACAAGAGACCCAGTACTTC. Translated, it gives CASSIGGLAGQETQYF.

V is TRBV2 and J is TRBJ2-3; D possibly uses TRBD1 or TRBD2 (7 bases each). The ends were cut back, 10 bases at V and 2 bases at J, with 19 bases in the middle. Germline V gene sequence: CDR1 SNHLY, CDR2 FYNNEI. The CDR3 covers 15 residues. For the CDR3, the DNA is TGTGCCATCCAGGGGGGGTGGTTATACACAGATACGCAGTATTTT. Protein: CAIQGGWLYTDTQYF.

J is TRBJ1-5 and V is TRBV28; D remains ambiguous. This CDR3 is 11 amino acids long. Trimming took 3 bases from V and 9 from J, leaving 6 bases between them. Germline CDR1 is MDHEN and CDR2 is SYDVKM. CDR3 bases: TGTGCCAGCAGTTTGGAGGGGCCCCAGCATTTT. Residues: CASSLEGPQHF.